These 25 T cell receptor beta chains were sequenced from one sample in a study of early T cells in non-severe SARS-CoV-2 infection. TCRdb itself ran the 5' RACE reads through MiXCR, one entry per CDR3 protein. There are about 83,000 distinct CDR3 sequences in the sample; 9% to 15% occur only once, and around 7% lies in the top ten. What was sequenced was whole blood. The receptors come from an adult who was a healthcare worker with PCR-confirmed SARS-CoV-2 infection or an uninfected control (not recorded which).

This clonotype was recorded a few times. The chain is built from TRBV5-4 and TRBJ2-3; TRBD2 aligns across 11 bases. The CDR3 spans 16 residues. V lost 0 bases and J lost 3; bases outside the gene matches: 3. Per germline, CDR1 SGHNT and CDR2 YYREEE (reference sequence). The CDR3 spells CASSLASSGRTDTQYF. In DNA, the CDR3 is TGTGCCAGCAGCTTGGCGTCTAGCGGGAGGACAGATACGCAGTATTTT. The variable domain in full, with the rest retrieved from reference TRBV5-4 and TRBJ2-3, is ETGVTQSPTHLIKTRGQQVTLRCSSQSGHNTVSWYQQALGQGPQFIFQYYREEENGRGNFPPRFSGLQFPNYSSELNVNALELDDSALYLCASSLASSGRTDTQYFGPGTRLTVL.

Many counts were recorded for this clonotype. The genes are TRBV5-5 and TRBJ2-6; D uncertain. Germline V gene data show CDR1 as SGHKS and CDR2 as YYEKEE (reference sequence). This CDR3 has 15 residues. The germline V and J ends were trimmed by 0 bases and 4 bases, with 8 bases remaining between them. The DNA of the CDR3 is TGTGCCAGCAGCTTGGAAATCTCCGGGGCCAACGTCCTGACTTTC. It specifies CASSLEISGANVLTF.

The rearrangement uses TRBV9 and TRBJ2-3; D may be TRBD2 (5 bases). The V gene's germline CDR1 is SGDLS and CDR2 YYNGEE. CDR3 size: 16 residues. The V end was cut by 3 bases, the J end by 6 bases, with 20 bases between. The CDR3 bases are TGTGCCAGCAGCGCCCGTGGGAGTGTACTGATGGATACGCAGTATTTT. It yields the protein CASSARGSVLMDTQYF.

The chain uses TRBV6-6 and TRBJ2-6; D is uncertain. The V end lost 10 bases, the J end lost 4 bases, and 11 bases lay between the germline ends. Germline V CDR1 and CDR2: MNHNY, SVGAGI (reference sequence). CDR3 size: 13 residues. The CDR3 sequence is CATASSGANVLTF. In nucleotides, the CDR3 is TGTGCCACCGCCTCGTCCGGGGCCAACGTCCTGACTTTC.

The chain joins TRBV2 to TRBJ2-1; TRBD2 agrees at 11 bases. V lost 0 bases to trimming and J lost 4 bases; unmatched junction nucleotides: 8. Germline lookup yields CDR1 SNHLY and CDR2 FYNNEI. The CDR3 is made up of 18 amino acids. The CDR3 nucleotides read TGTGCCAGCAGTGAAGCGAGGGTGACTAGCGGGAAGTACAATGAGCAGTTCTTC. Its protein product is CASSEARVTSGKYNEQFF.

This sequence joins TRBV10-3 and TRBJ2-7, with D possibly TRBD1 on 5 matching bases. The CDR3 covers 14 residues. CDR1 ENHRY and CDR2 SYGVKD come from the germline V gene. V was shortened by 5 bases and J by 2 bases, with 13 bases between the two germline ends. Here the CDR3 reads CAISLEDKPYEQYF. CDR3 nucleotide sequence: TGTGCCATCAGTCTCGAGGACAAACCCTACGAGCAGTACTTC.

In its sample, this clonotype was seen a few times. This sequence joins TRBV29-1 and TRBJ1-1; D ambiguous. Germline V gives CDR1 SQVTM, CDR2 ANQGSEA. The CDR3 is 12 residues long. The germline V and J ends were trimmed by 6 bases and 1 base, with 9 bases remaining between them. CDR3 DNA sequence: TGCAGCGTCGGGAGACAGAACACTGAAGCTTTCTTT. Its protein product is CSVGRQNTEAFF.

There are a few counts of this clonotype. The chain couples TRBV28 to TRBJ1-4; 7 bases fit TRBD1. V trimming: 3 bases; J trimming: 8 bases; junction bases outside the gene matches: 12. The CDR3 contains 16 residues. Germline loops: CDR1 MDHEN, CDR2 SYDVKM. CDR3 sequence reads: CASSFYRGGEEEKLFF. The CDR3 DNA follows: TGTGCCAGCAGTTTCTACAGGGGAGGGGAGGAAGAAAAACTGTTTTTT.

This clonotype was counted between two and nine times. This chain links TRBV20-1 with TRBJ2-5; 10 bases line up with TRBD1. This CDR3 has 14 residues. Looked up from germline, CDR1 is DFQATT and CDR2 is SNEGSKA (reference sequence). The trim removed 1 base at V and 4 bases at J, leaving 3 bases unmatched. The CDR3 DNA reads TGCAGTGCTAGAGCCGGGACAGGGGTAGAGACCCAGTACTTC. Amino acid sequence: CSARAGTGVETQYF.

This clonotype was recorded at least ten times. The chain combines TRBV7-3 with TRBJ1-1; the match to TRBD1 covers 8 bases. The V segment lost 0 bases and the J segment 1 base; nucleotides outside the gene matches: 7. CDR3 length equals 17 residues. Germline V gene lookup returns CDR1 SGHTA and CDR2 FQGTGA. CDR3 sequence: CASSLTGRTGSNTEAFF. As DNA, the CDR3 is TGTGCCAGCAGCTTAACGGGACGGACAGGGTCGAACACTGAAGCTTTCTTT.

This clonotype was seen repeatedly, ten times or more. The rearrangement uses TRBV6-6 and TRBJ2-7; D uncertain. CDR1 is MNHNY, CDR2 SVGAGI, per germline (reference sequence). V was clipped by 4 bases and J by 0 bases, with 10 bases between them. The CDR3 has 14 amino acids. The CDR3 here is CASSSTGSSYEQYF. The DNA for the CDR3 is TGTGCCAGCAGTTCTACGGGCAGCTCCTACGAGCAGTACTTC.

This clonotype has more than one count but fewer than ten. The chain carries TRBV20-1 and TRBJ2-1, with 8 bases matching TRBD2. CDR3 length: 18 amino acids. The germline V gene encodes CDR1 DFQATT and CDR2 SNEGSKA (reference sequence). After removal of 2 bases from V and 7 bases from J, the junction contained 19 bases not matched to a gene. DNA of the CDR3: TGCAGTGCTAGACCTCGCCTTATCGAGCGGGAGCATTTGAATGAGCAGTTCTTC. This sequence encodes CSARPRLIEREHLNEQFF.

This clonotype was seen more than once but under ten times. V and J are TRBV14 and TRBJ1-1; D not certain. The CDR3 runs to 13 residues. From germline, CDR1 is SGHDN and CDR2 FVKESK. V shed 0 bases and J shed 0 bases, with 2 bases lying between them. DNA of the CDR3: TGTGCCAGCAGCCAAGACATGAACACTGAAGCTTTCTTT. This gives the protein CASSQDMNTEAFF.

In this sample, this clonotype turned up a few times. The V gene is TRBV11-2, the J gene TRBJ2-7; D is uncertain. The CDR3 length is 13 residues. Trimming removed 1 base from V and 2 bases from J, with 6 bases in between. Germline loops: CDR1 SGHAT, CDR2 FQNNGV. In DNA, the CDR3 is TGTGCCAGCAGCTTAGGACGGACCTACGAGCAGTACTTC. Amino acid sequence: CASSLGRTYEQYF.

This clonotype showed up many times. The CDR3 DNA reads TGCGCCAGCTCTGGGGGCGACGTCTCCTACAATGAGCAGTTCTTC. It codes for CASSGGDVSYNEQFF. The genes are TRBV5-1 and TRBJ2-1, with D tentatively TRBD1 (6 bases). This CDR3 has 15 amino acids. With 7 bases removed from V and 0 bases from J, the gap between germline ends came to 14 bases. The V gene's germline CDR1 is SGHRS and CDR2 YFSETQ.

This clonotype occurred a few times. The rearrangement joins TRBV4-3 to TRBJ1-1, with 8 bases matching TRBD1. Germline loops: CDR1 LGHNA, CDR2 YSLEER. The V gene end was trimmed by 0 bases and the J gene end by 5 bases; junction bases not matched to a gene: 8. This CDR3 contains 16 residues. The CDR3 here is CASSQDQGRGRTEAFF. The CDR3 coding sequence is TGCGCCAGCAGCCAAGATCAGGGCAGGGGGCGAACTGAAGCTTTCTTT.

In its sample, this clonotype was seen once. The chain employs TRBV7-9 and TRBJ2-1; TRBD2 might be the D (6 bases). Looked up from germline, CDR1 is SEHNR and CDR2 is FQNEAQ (reference sequence). The CDR3 extends over 14 amino acids. V was pared by 5 bases and J by 12 bases, with 20 bases between. CDR3: CASSPATGPGGQFF. CDR3 sequence (DNA): TGTGCCAGCAGCCCGGCTACTGGGCCCGGGGGGCAGTTCTTC. Combining the CDR3 with reference TRBV7-9 and TRBJ2-1 gives the whole variable domain DTGVSQNPRHKITKRGQNVTFRCDPISEHNRLYWYRQTLGQGPEFLTYFQNEAQLEKSRLLSDRFSAERPKGSFSTLEIQRTEQGDSAMYLCASSPATGPGGQFFGPGTRLTVL.

The rearrangement uses TRBV6-2 or TRBV6-3 and TRBJ2-1, with D perhaps matching TRBD1 (8 bases). This CDR3 contains 14 residues. V was cut by 4 bases and J by 9 bases, with 16 bases left in between. The germline V gene has CDR1 MNHEY and CDR2 SVGEGT. CDR3 bases: TGTGCCAGCAGTTTCCCAACAGGGGGGGGTGAGCAGTTCTTC. Translating it yields CASSFPTGGGEQFF.

This chain uses TRBV27 with TRBJ1-5; 9 positions match TRBD1. J was trimmed by 4 bases and V by 6 bases; bases with no gene match: 7. This CDR3 spans 15 amino acids. Looked up from germline, CDR1 is MNHEY and CDR2 is SMNVEV (reference sequence). The CDR3 sequence: CASSRKTGGNQPQHF. CDR3 DNA sequence: TGTGCCAGCAGCCGAAAGACAGGGGGAAATCAGCCCCAGCATTTT.

This clonotype has at least ten counts. The chain employs TRBV7-2 and TRBJ1-6; 9 bases agree with TRBD1. J lost 10 bases, V lost 1 base, and 5 bases had no gene match. This CDR3 is built from 15 residues. Germline assignment: CDR1 SGHTA and CDR2 FQGNSA. The DNA for the CDR3 is TGTGCCAGCAGCTTAGGAGGACAGGGGAAATCACCCCTCCACTTT. Residues: CASSLGGQGKSPLHF.

This clonotype was observed a handful of times. This sequence joins TRBV5-1 and TRBJ2-1, with D tentatively TRBD1 or TRBD2 (5 bases each). Germline V gives CDR1 SGHRS, CDR2 YFSETQ. There are 17 residues in the CDR3. Between the trimmed V and J ends, which lost 5 bases and 2 bases, there was a span of 20 bases. The chain's CDR3 is CASSYPPGPIPYNEQFF. CDR3 nucleotides: TGCGCCAGCAGTTACCCCCCGGGACCAATTCCCTACAATGAGCAGTTCTTC. The variable domain in full, with the rest retrieved from reference TRBV5-1 and TRBJ2-1, is KAGVTQTPRYLIKTRGQQVTLSCSPISGHRSVSWYQQTPGQGLQFLFEYFSETQRNKGNFPGRFSGRQFSNSRSEMNVSTLELGDSALYLCASSYPPGPIPYNEQFFGPGTRLTVL.

This clonotype was picked up many times. The V and J genes are TRBV20-1 and TRBJ1-1; 9 bases line up with TRBD1. This CDR3 region has 13 residues. V lost 1 base to trimming and J lost 3 bases; unmatched junction nucleotides: 0. Germline CDR1 DFQATT, CDR2 SNEGSKA (reference sequence). In nucleotides, the CDR3 is TGCAGTGCTAGAGGGACAGGGGACACTGAAGCTTTCTTT. It codes for CSARGTGDTEAFF.

The rearrangement links TRBV7-6 to TRBJ2-1; 11 bases match TRBD1. The CDR3 runs to 15 residues. The ends lost 4 bases at V and 5 bases at J; junction bases unmatched: 4. Germline-derived CDR1 and CDR2 are SGHVS and FNYEAQ. The CDR3 nucleotides read TGTGCCAGCAGCTCGGACAGGGGGCAACACAATGAGCAGTTCTTC. Translated, it gives CASSSDRGQHNEQFF.

The CDR3 sequence: CASSSYSGELFF. The CDR3, as DNA: TGTGCCAGCAGCTCCTACTCCGGGGAGCTGTTTTTT. The J gene is TRBJ2-2, the V gene TRBV11-2; D gene unclear. The CDR3 is 12 residues long. The germline V and J ends were trimmed by 4 bases and 6 bases, with 6 bases remaining between them. Germline loops: CDR1 SGHAT, CDR2 FQNNGV.

The genes are TRBV4-1 and TRBJ2-4; 7 positions agree with TRBD2. Trimming cost V 4 bases and J 0 bases; bases outside gene matches: 12. The CDR3 covers 18 residues. CDR1 and CDR2 (germline): MGHRA, YSYEKL. CDR3 sequence: CASSLSWGGSLAKNIQYF. DNA for the CDR3: TGCGCCAGCAGCCTCAGCTGGGGGGGTAGCCTAGCCAAAAACATTCAGTACTTC.